Presented here are 20 T cell receptor beta chains from one specimen sequenced in a study of T-cell reconstitution after alpha-beta-depleted transplantation in children (dated by TCRdb to 2015 to 2016). Explained via the paper, the treatment or condition label denotes: allogeneic hematopoietic cell transplantation with graft depleted of TCRalphabeta T cells and CD19 B cells. Library preparation used PCR. The run used an Illumina HiSeq 2500. To normalize quantification of the TCRbeta repertoire, the TCR libraries were built with molecular barcoding that relied on unique molecular identifiers. TCRdb reworked the public reads: Q25 trimming with fastp, MiXCR clone assembly, productive beta chains retained. Merged by CDR3 protein, the rows form single entries marked with the most common genes and DNA. Recorded for this sample are about a million distinct CDR3 sequences; around 30% of them occurred a single time. About 28% of the sample belongs to the ten largest clones.

The sample was PBMCs, mostly from graft donor cells, taken 360 days after TCRalphabeta/CD19-depleted stem cell transplant. These receptors came from a boy less than two years old who had a stem cell transplant for SCID, so the T cells may come from the graft donor.

The chain carries TRBV5-1 and TRBJ1-6, with no clear D. The CDR3 runs to 15 residues. The germline CDR1 and CDR2 sequences are SGHRS and YFSETQ. Trimming cost V 0 bases and J 2 bases, with 6 bases left between them. The CDR3 sequence: CASSLDPAYNSPLHF. The CDR3 coding sequence is TGCGCCAGCAGCTTGGATCCAGCCTATAATTCACCCCTCCACTTT.

This clonotype was counted between two and nine times. This rearrangement joins TRBV5-1 to TRBJ2-1; maybe TRBD2 (6 bases). With 0 bases removed from V and 6 bases from J, the gap between germline ends came to 13 bases. Germline V gene data show CDR1 as SGHRS and CDR2 as YFSETQ. The CDR3 has 15 amino acids. The CDR3 reads CASSLETSTPNEQFF. In nucleotides, the CDR3 is TGCGCCAGCAGCTTGGAGACTAGTACTCCCAATGAGCAGTTCTTC.

This clonotype was found a few times. The rearrangement joins TRBV3-1 to TRBJ2-1; D may be TRBD1 or TRBD2 (5 bases each). In germline, CDR1 is LGHDT, CDR2 YNNKEL (reference sequence). The CDR3 contains 15 residues. Trimming removed 4 bases from V and 5 bases from J, with 15 bases in between. The CDR3 region is CASSPGYGADNEQFF. The CDR3 region has the DNA TGTGCCAGCAGCCCGGGGTACGGGGCGGACAATGAGCAGTTCTTC.

V gene TRBV10-3 combines with J gene TRBJ1-3; D might be TRBD1 (5 bases). The CDR3 length is 18 residues. Per germline, CDR1 ENHRY and CDR2 SYGVKD. Trimming took 3 bases from V and 0 from J, leaving 18 bases between them. The CDR3, as DNA: TGTGCCATCAGTGATTTCGGGGGAGCCAGTCACTCTGGAAACACCATATATTTT. Its translation: CAISDFGGASHSGNTIYF.

This clonotype was observed a handful of times. This chain joins TRBV20-1 and TRBJ2-5, with D possibly being TRBD1 or TRBD2 (5 bases each). Trimming removed 6 bases at V and 5 bases at J, with 16 bases between. CDR1 and CDR2 (germline): DFQATT, SNEGSKA (reference sequence). The CDR3 runs to 13 residues. CDR3 amino acids: CSATGPRHETQYF. For the CDR3, the DNA is TGCAGTGCCACGGGACCCCGGCACGAGACCCAGTACTTC.

This sequence joins TRBV12-3 or TRBV12-4 and TRBJ2-2, with TRBD2 matching 11 bases. This CDR3 has 17 amino acids. V was pared by 2 bases and J by 3 bases, with 5 bases of the junction left unmatched. CDR3 loop: CASSLTGLAVDTGELFF. For the CDR3, the DNA is TGTGCCAGCAGTTTAACGGGACTAGCGGTCGACACCGGGGAGCTGTTTTTT.

The V call is TRBV7-9, the J call TRBJ2-4; D uncertain. Looked up from germline, CDR1 is SEHNR and CDR2 is FQNEAQ (reference sequence). This CDR3 region has 16 residues. Trimming stripped 5 bases from V and 0 bases from J, with 14 bases between. The CDR3 protein is CASSPGRILAKNIQYF. The CDR3 DNA sequence: TGTGCCAGCAGCCCCGGACGGATTCTAGCCAAAAACATTCAGTACTTC.

This clonotype was observed a handful of times. This chain uses TRBV6-5 with TRBJ1-5; possibly TRBD1 for D (5 bases). In germline, CDR1 is MNHEY, CDR2 SVGAGI. The V end lost 5 bases, the J end lost 0 bases, and 8 bases lay between the germline ends. This CDR3 contains 14 residues. The CDR3, as DNA: TGTGCCAGCAGTCACAGGACTAGCAATCAGCCCCAGCATTTT. Its protein is CASSHRTSNQPQHF.

This clonotype came up a few times. The rearrangement uses TRBV6-1 and TRBJ2-6; unclear D gene. The V end lost 6 bases, the J end lost 4 bases, and 16 bases lay between the germline ends. Germline assignment: CDR1 MNHNS and CDR2 SASEGT. This CDR3 region has 16 residues. CDR3: CASRKQPATGANVLTF. The CDR3 region has the DNA TGTGCCAGCAGAAAGCAGCCCGCAACCGGGGCCAACGTCCTGACTTTC.

The chain recombines TRBV12-3 or TRBV12-4 with TRBJ2-3; possible D gene TRBD1, 6 bases. The CDR3 covers 14 residues. Trimming stripped 3 bases from V and 2 bases from J, with 9 bases between. CDR3 protein: CASSFQGHTDTQYF. The CDR3 bases are TGTGCCAGCAGTTTTCAGGGACACACAGATACGCAGTATTTT.

The gene calls are TRBV7-6 and TRBJ2-1, with 7 bases fitting TRBD1. CDR1 and CDR2 (germline): SGHVS, FNYEAQ. V was clipped by 3 bases and J by 2 bases; unmatched bases: 4. The CDR3 has 15 residues. This CDR3 is CASSFSRGPYNEQFF. In DNA form, the CDR3 reads TGTGCCAGCAGCTTTTCTAGGGGGCCCTACAATGAGCAGTTCTTC. Variable domain in full (rest from reference TRBV7-6 and TRBJ2-1): GAGVSQSPRYKVTKRGQDVALRCDPISGHVSLYWYRQALGQGPEFLTYFNYEAQQDKSGLPNDRFSAERPEGSISTLTIQRTEQRDSAMYRCASSFSRGPYNEQFFGPGTRLTVL.

This clonotype was observed a few times. V gene TRBV20-1 combines with J gene TRBJ2-7; 7 bases agree with TRBD2. Germline lookup yields CDR1 DFQATT and CDR2 SNEGSKA (reference sequence). J was trimmed by 3 bases and V by 0 bases; bases with no gene match: 14. The CDR3 has 17 amino acids. In DNA form, the CDR3 reads TGCAGTGCTAGAGACCCGGGACTACTGCATTCCCTCTACGAGCAGTACTTC. This codes for CSARDPGLLHSLYEQYF.

This rearrangement joins TRBV3-1 to TRBJ2-1; 7 positions match TRBD2. V lost 0 bases and J lost 2; bases outside the gene matches: 1. Germline values: CDR1 LGHDT, CDR2 YNNKEL (reference sequence). CDR3 size: 15 residues. The CDR3: CASSQESGAYNEQFF. The CDR3 DNA sequence: TGTGCCAGCAGCCAAGAGAGCGGGGCCTACAATGAGCAGTTCTTC.

This clonotype was observed a handful of times. The genes are TRBV27 and TRBJ1-3, with 9 bases aligning to TRBD1. CDR1 and CDR2 (germline): MNHEY, SMNVEV (reference sequence). Trimming at V came to 5 bases and at J to 2 bases, leaving 4 bases not matched to a gene. The CDR3 consists of 15 residues. CDR3 in amino acids: CASSQTGGTGNTIYF. Here the CDR3 DNA reads TGTGCCAGCAGTCAAACAGGGGGCACTGGAAACACCATATATTTT.

The chain uses TRBV29-1 and TRBJ2-5; D is undetermined. CDR1 is SQVTM and CDR2 is ANQGSEA in the germline V gene. CDR3 size: 14 residues. The germline V and J ends were trimmed by 0 bases and 7 bases, with 15 bases remaining between them. The CDR3: CSVEDLLGGWTQYF. The CDR3 region has the DNA TGCAGCGTTGAAGATCTTCTGGGCGGATGGACCCAGTACTTC.

The chain carries TRBV6-2 or TRBV6-3 and TRBJ1-3, with D uncertain. This CDR3 region has 16 residues. V lost 6 bases and J 0 bases, leaving 15 bases between the germline ends. Germline V gene sequence: CDR1 MNHEY, CDR2 SVGEGT. CDR3 in DNA: TGTGCCAGCAGGTCACCGGGAAGAGGCTCTGGAAACACCATATATTTT. Protein sequence: CASRSPGRGSGNTIYF.

This chain joins TRBV4-1 and TRBJ1-2; the match to TRBD1 covers 7 bases. The CDR3 totals 14 residues. Germline assignment: CDR1 MGHRA and CDR2 YSYEKL. With 8 bases clipped from V and 8 bases from J, the junction kept 14 bases outside the gene matches. The CDR3 region has the DNA TGCGCCAGCCGAATGGCAGGGGGAGGAGGGGGCTACACCTTC. Residues: CASRMAGGGGGYTF.

V and J are TRBV20-1 and TRBJ2-5; D gene uncertain. V lost 3 bases and J 0 bases, leaving 14 bases between the germline ends. CDR1 DFQATT and CDR2 SNEGSKA come from the germline V gene (reference sequence). CDR3 length: 15 residues. This CDR3 reads CSASPLVGYQETQYF. The CDR3, as DNA: TGCAGTGCTAGCCCCCTAGTAGGGTACCAAGAGACCCAGTACTTC.

The chain is built from TRBV4-3 and TRBJ1-2, with 9 positions matching TRBD1. Germline assignment: CDR1 LGHNA and CDR2 YSLEER. The CDR3 extends over 15 amino acids. Unmatched junction bases numbered 2, after V lost 0 bases and J lost 3 bases. Written as DNA, the CDR3 is TGCGCCAGCAGCCAAGATTACAGGGGGCACTATGGCTACACCTTC. Amino acid sequence: CASSQDYRGHYGYTF.

This clonotype was recorded a few times. The rearrangement links TRBV29-1 to TRBJ1-2, with a possible D match to TRBD1 (6 bases). Trimming stripped 4 bases from V and 4 bases from J, with 13 bases between. The CDR3 is 13 amino acids. Germline V lookup: CDR1 SQVTM, CDR2 ANQGSEA. DNA of the CDR3: TGCAGCGTTGGACTTACAGGGTTCTATGGCTACACCTTC. Amino acids: CSVGLTGFYGYTF.